Each of the 17 T cell receptor beta chains below was sequenced from the same sample in a study of blood T cell repertoires in COVID-19 (TCRdb year 2020). The method behind the library was the immunoSEQ multiplex PCR assay. Imported from immuneACCESS, the table was reduced by TCRdb to in-frame sequences with V and J called. These copies leave out some clones; in studies compared against another copy, an unresolved V gene accounts for under half, and the cause of the remainder is not known. For this sample the table gives around 63,000 clones, of which roughly nine tenths were detected only once. The ten largest clonotypes hold over 15% of the sample. The sequencing input was peripheral blood. The receptor source for this set is a woman in her fifties or sixties with COVID-19, enrolled during active disease.

This clone has a single count. This chain joins TRBV6-2 or TRBV6-3 and TRBJ2-1; 10 bases match TRBD2. The V segment lost 8 bases and the J segment 5 bases; nucleotides outside the gene matches: 9. The germline V gene encodes CDR1 MNHEY and CDR2 SVGEGT. This CDR3 has 15 amino acids. The CDR3 is CASCPTSGANNEQFF. CDR3 bases: TGTGCCAGCTGCCCCACTAGCGGGGCAAACAATGAGCAGTTCTTC.

The chain carries TRBV19 and TRBJ2-7; 7 bases agree with TRBD1. V dropped 6 bases and J dropped 0; count of bases not matched to a gene: 17. CDR3 size: 18 residues. The germline V gene has CDR1 LNHDA and CDR2 SQIVND (reference sequence). The CDR3 DNA reads as TGTGCCAGTAGCCCAGACAGGGCGGCGTTCCCCTCCTCCTACGAGCAGTACTTC. Protein: CASSPDRAAFPSSYEQYF. The complete variable domain, with remaining parts taken from reference TRBV19 and TRBJ2-7, reads DGGITQSPKYLFRKEGQNVTLSCEQNLNHDAMYWYRQDPGQGLRLIYYSQIVNDFQKGDIAEGYSVSREKKESFPLTVTSAQKNPTAFYLCASSPDRAAFPSSYEQYFGPGTRLTVT.

The chain combines TRBV5-4 with TRBJ1-6, with TRBD1 as a possible D gene (6 bases). CDR3 size: 15 residues. Germline CDR1 is SGHNT and CDR2 is YYREEE (reference sequence). Trimming removed 4 bases at V and 8 bases at J, with 16 bases between. CDR3 amino acids: CASSRPDRSDSPLHF. The CDR3 DNA reads as TGTGCCAGCAGCCGACCCGACAGGTCCGATTCACCCCTCCACTTT.

The chain carries TRBV19 and TRBJ1-5, with D maybe TRBD1 (5 bases). V was shortened by 3 bases and J by 3 bases, with 9 bases between the two germline ends. The CDR3 contains 14 residues. Germline CDR1 is LNHDA and CDR2 is SQIVND (reference sequence). CDR3 coding DNA: TGTGCCAGTAGTATCGGACACTACAATCAGCCCCAGCATTTT. It codes for CASSIGHYNQPQHF.

The rearrangement uses TRBV19 and TRBJ2-7, with 9 nucleotides matching TRBD2. CDR1 and CDR2 (germline): LNHDA, SQIVND (reference sequence). This CDR3 is built from 15 residues. Trimming took 0 bases from V and 5 from J; bases not matched to a gene: 5. The CDR3 reads CASSIEGERGDEQYF. The CDR3, as DNA: TGTGCCAGTAGTATAGAGGGGGAGCGGGGGGACGAGCAGTACTTC.

The chain links TRBV24-1 to TRBJ2-7; the D is unclear. The CDR3 is made up of 12 amino acids. V dropped 3 bases and J dropped 6 bases, with 8 bases sitting between them. Per germline, CDR1 KGHDR and CDR2 SFDVKD. This chain's CDR3 is CATSDVTGEQYF. CDR3 DNA: TGTGCCACCAGTGATGTGACGGGCGAGCAGTACTTC.

The CDR3 reads CASSITTSGPGTQYF. For the CDR3, the DNA is TGTGCCAGTAGTATAACTACTAGCGGCCCCGGGACCCAGTACTTC. V and J are TRBV19 and TRBJ2-5; TRBD2 agrees at 8 bases. There are 15 residues in the CDR3. With V trimmed by 2 bases and J by 7 bases, 9 bases remained unmatched. Germline V gives CDR1 LNHDA, CDR2 SQIVND (reference sequence).

V gene TRBV4-2 combines with J gene TRBJ2-3, with 9 nucleotides matching TRBD2. Germline CDR1 is LGHNA and CDR2 is YNFKEQ. The CDR3 sequence is 14 residues long. V was pared by 4 bases and J by 6 bases, with 5 bases of the junction left unmatched. The CDR3 DNA sequence: TGTGCCAGCAGCCTTTCAGCGGGAGGTGATACGCAGTATTTT. It encodes CASSLSAGGDTQYF.

This clone was seen more than once but under ten times. The gene calls are TRBV2 and TRBJ2-7, with 8 bases aligning to TRBD1. Germline values: CDR1 SNHLY, CDR2 FYNNEI. V shed 6 bases and J 2 bases; nucleotides not matched to a gene: 0. CDR3 length: 12 amino acids. The CDR3 nucleotides are TGTGCCAGCAGGACAGGGGCCTACGAGCAGTACTTC. Its protein product is CASRTGAYEQYF.

V gene TRBV6-5 combines with J gene TRBJ2-7; 9 bases line up with TRBD2. Germline loops: CDR1 MNHEY, CDR2 SVGAGI. The CDR3 consists of 14 residues. V dropped 7 bases and J dropped 5; count of bases not matched to a gene: 9. CDR3 in DNA: TGTGCCAGCACTATTGCGGGAGGGTCGCACGAGCAGTACTTC. It yields the protein CASTIAGGSHEQYF.

The V call is TRBV18, the J call TRBJ2-1; maybe TRBD2 (5 bases). The CDR3 totals 16 residues. Trimming took off 6 bases at V and 5 bases at J, with 20 bases between the two ends. The germline CDR1 and CDR2 sequences are KGHSH and LQKENI. This chain's CDR3 is CASSRLVSGVNNEQFF. As DNA, the CDR3 is TGTGCCAGCTCCAGACTTGTAAGCGGCGTGAACAATGAGCAGTTCTTC.

This clone has only one observation. The CDR3 coding sequence is TGTGCCAGTAGTATCGCGGGACAGCACTACGAGCAGTACTTC. Protein sequence: CASSIAGQHYEQYF. The chain links TRBV19 to TRBJ2-7; TRBD1 is a possible D gene (7 bases). Germline CDR1 and CDR2: LNHDA and SQIVND (reference sequence). This CDR3 is built from 14 residues. V was cut by 3 bases and J by 3 bases, with 12 bases left in between. The full variable domain, rest sourced from reference TRBV19 and TRBJ2-7, is DGGITQSPKYLFRKEGQNVTLSCEQNLNHDAMYWYRQDPGQGLRLIYYSQIVNDFQKGDIAEGYSVSREKKESFPLTVTSAQKNPTAFYLCASSIAGQHYEQYFGPGTRLTVT.

The chain is built from TRBV29-1 and TRBJ1-1, with 8 bases fitting TRBD1. Germline V gene sequence: CDR1 SQVTM, CDR2 ANQGSEA. This CDR3 is 14 amino acids long. After removal of 4 bases from V and 5 bases from J, the junction contained 9 bases not matched to a gene. DNA for the CDR3: TGCAGCGTTGCGGCAGGGGGCCGGGGGACTGAAGCTTTCTTT. Amino acid sequence: CSVAAGGRGTEAFF.

The J gene is TRBJ1-1, the V gene TRBV20-1; D gene ambiguous. CDR3 size: 12 residues. Germline assignment: CDR1 DFQATT and CDR2 SNEGSKA (reference sequence). V lost 8 bases and J lost 2, with 12 bases in between. DNA for the CDR3: TGCAGTCTTAGTGGCAGTAACACTGAAGCTTTCTTT. This sequence encodes CSLSGSNTEAFF.

This chain connects TRBV6-5 to TRBJ2-4; D call uncertain. V lost 7 bases and J lost 1, with 8 bases in between. Germline V gives CDR1 MNHEY, CDR2 SVGAGI. CDR3 length equals 13 residues. In DNA, the CDR3 is TGTGCCAGCACCGGTGAGGCCAAAAACATTCAGTACTTC. Amino acids: CASTGEAKNIQYF.

The chain couples TRBV5-1 to TRBJ1-1, with 9 nucleotides matching TRBD1. Losses at the gene ends were 4 bases for V and 1 base for J; bases not matched to a gene: 5. Looked up from germline, CDR1 is SGHRS and CDR2 is YFSETQ. This CDR3 comprises 15 residues. As DNA, the CDR3 is TGCGCCAGCAGCCCTACGACAGGGGGGAACACTGAAGCTTTCTTT. It encodes CASSPTTGGNTEAFF.

This chain links TRBV3-1 (or the pseudogene TRBV3-2) with TRBJ2-7; 12 bases agree with TRBD2. The CDR3 has 18 residues. Germline assignment: CDR1 LGHDT and CDR2 YNNKEL (reference sequence). Trimming took 1 base from V and 4 from J; bases not matched to a gene: 11. The CDR3 loop is CASSQGLAGAFRVYEQYF. Written as DNA, the CDR3 is TGTGCCAGCAGCCAAGGACTAGCGGGAGCATTTAGGGTTTACGAGCAGTACTTC.